The rows below give T cell receptor beta chains drawn from one sample of a study of patients and donors after allogeneic stem cell transplantation. One entry per CDR3 protein results from TCRdb running MiXCR on the RT-PCR reads. Among about 74,000 distinct CDR3 sequences listed, 26% were seen once. The sample was blood, either unsorted or a sorted T cell fraction (not recorded which). All receptors come from a human donor who was either an allogeneic HSCT recipient or a stem cell or donor lymphocyte infusion donor (not recorded which). It is not recorded whose cells these are; they may come from a transplant donor. Each CDR3 is given with its conserved first and last residue. Fields, in order: J gene, D gene, V gene, clone size, CDR3 protein, CDR3 DNA. D genes are given only for firm matches. Size is omitted from some rows. Given values are once, few, many or a class for expanded clones.

J: TRBJ1-1
D: .
V: TRBV6-5
size: few
CDR3: CASSSHRERGTEAFF
DNA: TGTGCCAGCAGTTCCCACAGGGAGCGTGGGACTGAAGCTTTCTTT

J: TRBJ1-2
D: .
V: TRBV6-5
size: .
CDR3: CASSYSGTGYYGYTF
DNA: TGTGCCAGCAGTTACTCCGGAACAGGGTACTATGGCTACACCTTC

J: TRBJ2-3
D: TRBD2
V: TRBV5-1
size: .
CDR3: CASSSAGGVDTQYF
DNA: TGCGCCAGCAGCTCGGCGGGAGGAGTGGATACGCAGTATTTT

J: TRBJ1-1
D: .
V: TRBV12-3/TRBV12-4
size: medium-sized
CDR3: CASSSVGVATEAFF
DNA: TGTGCCAGCAGTTCCGTCGGGGTGGCCACTGAAGCTTTCTTT

J: TRBJ2-7
D: .
V: TRBV30
size: once
CDR3: CAWGWPPSYEQYF
DNA: TGTGCCTGGGGATGGCCCCCATCCTACGAGCAGTACTTC

J: TRBJ2-1
D: TRBD2
V: TRBV7-2
size: .
CDR3: CASSPLAEQFF
DNA: TGTGCCAGCAGCCCACTAGCGGAGCAGTTCTTC

J: TRBJ2-1
D: .
V: TRBV18
size: .
CDR3: CASSPPGDNEQFF
DNA: TGTGCCAGCTCACCCCCAGGTGACAATGAGCAGTTCTTC

J: TRBJ2-3
D: .
V: TRBV19
size: .
CDR3: CASMSLSTDTQYF
DNA: TGTGCCAGTATGAGCCTTAGCACAGATACGCAGTATTTT

J: TRBJ1-2
D: TRBD1
V: TRBV27
size: few
CDR3: CASRPTGRSYGYTF
DNA: TGTGCCAGCAGACCGACAGGGAGGAGCTATGGCTACACCTTC

J: TRBJ2-3
D: .
V: TRBV29-1
size: .
CDR3: CSVVPGPYPQGDTQYF
DNA: TGCAGCGTTGTCCCCGGGCCTTACCCTCAGGGAGATACGCAGTATTTT

J: TRBJ1-1
D: .
V: TRBV5-1
size: .
CDR3: CASSALRGPMNTEAFF
DNA: TGCGCCAGCAGCGCCCTAAGGGGCCCCATGAACACTGAAGCTTTCTTT

J: TRBJ2-7
D: .
V: TRBV7-9
size: .
CDR3: CASSSTTEQYF
DNA: TGTGCCAGCAGCTCTACAACCGAGCAGTACTTC

J: TRBJ2-7
D: TRBD2
V: TRBV5-1
size: few
CDR3: CASSRREAINEQYF
DNA: TGCGCCAGCAGCCGCCGGGAGGCTATCAACGAGCAGTACTTC

J: TRBJ1-1
D: .
V: TRBV5-5
size: .
CDR3: CASSLFSAALPRGGMNTEAFF
DNA: TGTGCCAGCAGCTTGTTCTCTGCTGCACTCCCACGGGGCGGCATGAACACTGAAGCTTTCTTT

J: TRBJ1-1
D: .
V: TRBV12-3/TRBV12-4
size: .
CDR3: CASRVTRDTEAFF
DNA: TGTGCCAGCAGGGTTACCAGGGACACTGAAGCTTTCTTT

J: TRBJ1-1
D: .
V: TRBV7-2
size: many
CDR3: CASSTQENTEAFF
DNA: TGTGCCAGCAGCACACAGGAGAACACTGAAGCTTTCTTT

J: TRBJ1-3
D: .
V: TRBV20-1
size: .
CDR3: CSASYRGYGNTIYF
DNA: TGCAGTGCTAGTTACAGAGGGTACGGAAACACCATATATTTT

J: TRBJ2-7
D: .
V: TRBV4-1
size: .
CDR3: CASSEVLLASYEQYF
DNA: TGCGCCAGCAGCGAAGTTCTTCTGGCCTCCTACGAGCAGTACTTC

J: TRBJ2-4
D: .
V: TRBV6-2/TRBV6-3
size: .
CDR3: CASNQGAKNIQYF
DNA: TGTGCCAGCAATCAGGGGGCCAAAAACATTCAGTACTTC

J: TRBJ1-1
D: TRBD1
V: TRBV6-5
size: .
CDR3: CASSYRDRVATEAFF
DNA: TGTGCCAGCAGTTACCGGGACAGGGTGGCCACTGAAGCTTTCTTT

J: TRBJ1-2
D: .
V: TRBV25-1
size: few
CDR3: CASSETRVGGYGYTF
DNA: TGTGCCAGCAGTGAAACAAGGGTCGGGGGCTATGGCTACACCTTC

J: TRBJ2-1
D: .
V: TRBV6-6
size: once
CDR3: CASRPIGYNEQFF
DNA: TGTGCCAGCAGGCCGATCGGGTACAATGAGCAGTTCTTC

J: TRBJ2-7
D: .
V: TRBV15
size: few
CDR3: CATSRTALTYEQYF
DNA: TGTGCCACCAGTAGGACAGCCTTAACCTACGAGCAGTACTTC

J: TRBJ1-5
D: TRBD1
V: TRBV29-1
size: .
CDR3: CSVTAGTDEQPQHF
DNA: TGCAGCGTCACGGCGGGGACAGATGAACAGCCCCAGCATTTT

J: TRBJ2-5
D: TRBD2
V: TRBV9
size: few
CDR3: CASSEAGGGTQETQYF
DNA: TGTGCCAGCAGCGAAGCAGGCGGGGGGACCCAAGAGACCCAGTACTTC

J: TRBJ2-2
D: TRBD2
V: TRBV12-3/TRBV12-4
size: few
CDR3: CASSFFPSGSLSGELFF
DNA: TGTGCCAGCAGTTTTTTCCCTAGCGGGAGTCTATCCGGGGAGCTGTTTTTT

J: TRBJ2-3
D: .
V: TRBV10-3
size: .
CDR3: CAISEKPTDTQYF
DNA: TGTGCCATCAGTGAGAAACCCACAGATACGCAGTATTTT